This is a list of T cell receptor beta chains from one sample in a study of blood T cell repertoires in COVID-19. Sequencing was performed with immunoSEQ multiplex PCR; in TCRdb, only in-frame clones are kept and a portion is missing. The profile covers about 220,000 clones, with about 81% appearing a single time and roughly 5.1% taken by the ten largest. Sequenced input: peripheral blood. The source of these receptors is a woman between 70 and 85 years old with COVID-19, enrolled during active disease. Each CDR3 is given with its conserved first and last residue. D genes are given only for firm matches. Clone size, where shown, is once, few, many, or a class for clones that have expanded.

V,J,D,size,DNA,CDR3
TRBV6-2/TRBV6-3,TRBJ2-7,TRBD1,.,TGTGCCAGCAGTTACCGCGGACAGGGGAGCGGCGAGCAGTACTTC,CASSYRGQGSGEQYF
TRBV6-6,TRBJ1-1,.,.,TGTGCCAGCACCAACGGGAGGGTACGGACTGAAGCTTTCTTT,CASTNGRVRTEAFF
TRBV5-1,TRBJ1-5,.,.,TGCGCCAGCAGCTTTGGAGATAGCAATCAGCCCCAGCATTTT,CASSFGDSNQPQHF
TRBV28,TRBJ2-7,TRBD2,once,TGTGCCAGCAGTTTAGGGAGGGCCAACGAGCAGTACTTC,CASSLGRANEQYF
TRBV4-1,TRBJ2-7,.,.,TGCGCCAGCAGCCAAGGGAACAGCGGGACATACGAGCAGTACTTC,CASSQGNSGTYEQYF
TRBV7-2,TRBJ1-5,.,.,TGTGCCAGCAGGCCCTGGGGGGATGGCAATCAGCCCCAGCATTTT,CASRPWGDGNQPQHF
TRBV7-2,TRBJ2-5,TRBD1,.,TGTGCCAGCAGTTTTGATCCGGGACAGGGGAAGACCCAGTACTTC,CASSFDPGQGKTQYF
TRBV5-1,TRBJ2-1,TRBD2,.,TGCGCCAGCAGCTTGGGGCGGGGGGTGGTAAATGAGCAGTTCTTC,CASSLGRGVVNEQFF
TRBV7-3,TRBJ2-1,.,.,TGTGCCAGCAGCTTACGAGGGAGGGGGTTAAATGAGCAGTTCTTC,CASSLRGRGLNEQFF
TRBV28,TRBJ1-3,.,few,TGTGCCAGCATCAGGTTGGCTGGAAACACCATATATTTT,CASIRLAGNTIYF
TRBV5-6,TRBJ2-7,.,.,TGTGCCAGCAGCCGAGGGAGGCCCATAGACGAGCAGTACTTC,CASSRGRPIDEQYF
TRBV19,TRBJ2-2,.,.,TGTGCCAGTAGTGTGGGCGGGAAAAACACCGGGGAGCTGTTTTTT,CASSVGGKNTGELFF
TRBV19,TRBJ1-2,.,.,TGTGCCAGTAGTATATCCGGTCTCGGAGGTAACTATGGCTACACCTTC,CASSISGLGGNYGYTF
TRBV24-1,TRBJ1-5,.,once,TGTGCCACCAGTGCCCGGAGGGGACAGCCCCAGCATTTT,CATSARRGQPQHF
TRBV24-1,TRBJ2-1,TRBD2,.,TGTGCCACCAGTGATACCGGGACTAGCGGGAGGGGCTACAATGAGCAGTTCTTC,CATSDTGTSGRGYNEQFF
TRBV6-6,TRBJ2-1,.,once,TGTGCCAGCAGTTACCTAGGATATGAGCAGTTCTTC,CASSYLGYEQFF
TRBV28,TRBJ2-7,TRBD2,.,TGTGCCAGCAGACTTTCGAGTAGCGGGAGGTTTTACGAGCAGTACTTC,CASRLSSSGRFYEQYF
TRBV7-2,TRBJ1-5,TRBD1,few,TGTGCCAGCAGCTTAGGACAGGGGGGTGGGAGCAATCAGCCCCAGCATTTT,CASSLGQGGGSNQPQHF
TRBV5-1,TRBJ1-1,.,.,TGCGCCAGCAGCTCTCAGGGGCTGGACACTGAAGCTTTCTTT,CASSSQGLDTEAFF
TRBV28,TRBJ1-2,.,.,TGTGCCAGCAGTTTGCCGACAACCCTAACGGAAGGCTACACCTTC,CASSLPTTLTEGYTF
TRBV9,TRBJ1-2,.,.,TGTGCCAGCAGCGTAGGTGTAGGGGCGTCCTATGGCTACACCTTC,CASSVGVGASYGYTF
TRBV27,TRBJ1-6,TRBD1,few,TGTGCCAGCAGTTTGGGACAGGGTAATTCACCCCTCCACTTT,CASSLGQGNSPLHF
TRBV10-3,TRBJ2-7,TRBD2,.,TGTGCCATCAGTGAGGCACTAGCGGGGGACTACGAGCAGTACTTC,CAISEALAGDYEQYF
TRBV28,TRBJ1-1,TRBD1,.,TGTGCCAGCAGTCGAACAGGGGGCGGCACTGAAGCTTTCTTT,CASSRTGGGTEAFF
TRBV7-3,TRBJ2-2,TRBD2,once,TGTGCCAGCAGCTTGACTAGCGGAGCGAACACCGGGGAGCTGTTTTTT,CASSLTSGANTGELFF
TRBV5-4,TRBJ2-2,.,.,TGTGCCAGCAGCTTGGTCAGGAACACCGGGGAGCTGTTTTTT,CASSLVRNTGELFF
TRBV5-5,TRBJ2-3,TRBD1,.,TGTGCCAGCAGCTTGACTCGGGACAGGGCGACAGATACGCAGTATTTT,CASSLTRDRATDTQYF
TRBV6-2/TRBV6-3,TRBJ2-1,TRBD1,.,TGTGCCAGCAGTTACGTGACAGGGGTGGGTAAGCAGTTCTTC,CASSYVTGVGKQFF
TRBV28,TRBJ1-3,.,once,TGTGCCAGCAGTTTGTCCACAGGGACTGGAAACACCATATATTTT,CASSLSTGTGNTIYF
TRBV7-3,TRBJ1-2,.,.,TGTGCCAGCAGCCTAGCGGATGGAACCCGGGATGGCTACACCTTC,CASSLADGTRDGYTF
TRBV25-1,TRBJ1-2,TRBD1,.,TGTGCCAGCAGTGAGGGACAGGGGATAAACTATGGCTACACCTTC,CASSEGQGINYGYTF
TRBV2,TRBJ2-3,.,.,TGTGCCAGCACTCCACAGCCCTTCACAGATACGCAGTATTTT,CASTPQPFTDTQYF
TRBV6-5,TRBJ1-1,TRBD1,.,TGTGCCACTAAGCCCCAACAGGGGTCCGAAGCTTTCTTT,CATKPQQGSEAFF
TRBV24-1,TRBJ2-1,.,.,TGTGCCACCAGTGATTCTCTTATTGAGCAGTTCTTC,CATSDSLIEQFF
TRBV18,TRBJ1-4,TRBD1,.,TGTGCCAGCTCACCGTTCGACAGGGGAGGAGAAAAACTGTTTTTT,CASSPFDRGGEKLFF
TRBV6-5,TRBJ1-1,.,once,TGTGCCAGCAGTTACTTCGGTGAGAACACTGAAGCTTTCTTT,CASSYFGENTEAFF
TRBV2,TRBJ2-1,TRBD2,.,TGTGCCAGCAGGGTTACTAGCGCCTCCTACAATGAGCAGTTCTTC,CASRVTSASYNEQFF
TRBV5-1,TRBJ2-1,TRBD2,once,TGCGCCAGCAGCTTGATTCTAGCGGGAGGCGGAGCAAATGAGCAGTTCTTC,CASSLILAGGGANEQFF
TRBV28,TRBJ1-2,.,.,TGTGCCAGCTTCTACGGGGGACCTTACCATGGCTACACCTTC,CASFYGGPYHGYTF
TRBV28,TRBJ2-7,TRBD2,.,TGTGCCAGCAGTGCGAGAGGACTAGCGGGAACCTACGAGCAGTACTTC,CASSARGLAGTYEQYF
TRBV7-3,TRBJ2-1,TRBD2,.,TGTGCCAGCAGCTTAGGTGGCCTGACTAGCGGGAGAAGGGAAAATGAGCAGTTCTTC,CASSLGGLTSGRRENEQFF
TRBV24-1,TRBJ2-1,.,.,TGTGCCACCAGTGATTTCCCCAGAAACAATGAGCAGTTCTTC,CATSDFPRNNEQFF
TRBV20-1,TRBJ2-5,.,.,TGCAGTGCTAGTAGCGGCGAAAGAGAGACCCAGTACTTC,CSASSGERETQYF
TRBV2,TRBJ2-1,.,.,TGTGCCAGCAGTGACCTTGACGACAGGAACAATGAGCAGTTCTTC,CASSDLDDRNNEQFF
TRBV6-6,TRBJ1-6,.,once,TGTGCCAGCAGCGTTAGTTCCTATAATTCACCCCTCCACTTT,CASSVSSYNSPLHF
TRBV18,TRBJ1-2,.,few,TGTGCCAGCTCGCTCGACAGGTCAGCTAACTATGGCTACACCTTC,CASSLDRSANYGYTF
TRBV18,TRBJ2-1,.,.,TGTGCCAGCGCTAGCTCCTACAATGAGCAGTTCTTC,CASASSYNEQFF
TRBV29-1,TRBJ1-2,TRBD1,.,TGCAGCGTTACAGGACAGGGAGCCTACACCTTC,CSVTGQGAYTF
TRBV5-1,TRBJ1-2,TRBD1,.,TGCGCCAGCAGCAAACGGACAGGGGATAACTATGGCTACACCTTC,CASSKRTGDNYGYTF
TRBV6-2/TRBV6-3,TRBJ2-5,TRBD1,once,TGTGCCAGCAGTCAGAGGACAGGGGGTGAGACCCAGTACTTC,CASSQRTGGETQYF
TRBV7-3,TRBJ1-3,.,once,TGTGCCAGCAGCTCCCCGGGGGGAAACACCATATATTTT,CASSSPGGNTIYF
TRBV30,TRBJ2-3,.,.,TGTGCCTGGAGCCAGGGTTCGCCAGATACGCAGTATTTT,CAWSQGSPDTQYF